This is a list of T cell receptor beta chains from one sample in a study of cytomegalovirus exposure and HLA in healthy donors. Measured with immunoSEQ multiplex PCR; TCRdb has only the in-frame clones, and not every one. The sample records 120,000 or so clones, 83% being singletons. Sequences were obtained from PBMCs. The receptors were gathered from a woman between 40 and 55 years old in good health and CMV-seropositive. CDR3s include the opening cysteine and the closing phenylalanine or tryptophan. The D gene is left open where the match is weak. Only some rows state a clone size, as once, few, many or a class for expanded clones.

DNA	CDR3	size	V	J	D
TGTGCCAGCAGAACAGGGTCGGACTATGGCTACACCTTC	CASRTGSDYGYTF	-	TRBV28	TRBJ1-2	-
TGTGCCAGCAGGGAGAGGGTAAAGACCCAGTACTTC	CASRERVKTQYF	-	TRBV5-4	TRBJ2-5	-
TGTGCCAGCAGTAAGGGGAATATCGGCGAGCAGTACTTC	CASSKGNIGEQYF	-	TRBV25-1	TRBJ2-7	-
TGTGCCAGCAGTCTGACAGATACGCAGTATTTT	CASSLTDTQYF	-	TRBV28	TRBJ2-3	-
TGTGCCAGCAGCGCCCGGACAAAATACGAGCAGTACTTC	CASSARTKYEQYF	-	TRBV13	TRBJ2-7	-
TGCGCCAGCAGTGAAACAGCCAGGGCGCCTGGAAACACCATATATTTT	CASSETARAPGNTIYF	-	TRBV10-2	TRBJ1-3	-
TGTGCCAGCAGCCTGGGACAGGGAGGATTCGGCGAGCAGTTCTTC	CASSLGQGGFGEQFF	-	TRBV7-9	TRBJ2-1	TRBD1
TGTGCCAGCAGCGGATACTCAGGATCGGGGTCCTACAATGAGCAGTTCTTC	CASSGYSGSGSYNEQFF	-	TRBV7-8	TRBJ2-1	-
TGTGCCAGCAGCTTAGCCCCGGGACTAGCGGGTCGGTTGTACGAGCAGTACTTC	CASSLAPGLAGRLYEQYF	-	TRBV7-2	TRBJ2-7	TRBD2
TGTGCCAGCCGTGAGAGACTAGCTGGCTACGAGCAGTACTTC	CASRERLAGYEQYF	-	TRBV13	TRBJ2-7	TRBD2
TGTGCCAGCAGCTTAGTGGGAGCATCTCCCTACGAGCAGTACTTC	CASSLVGASPYEQYF	-	TRBV11-2	TRBJ2-7	-
TGTGCCAGCAGTCCCGGACATAATCAGCCCCAGCATTTT	CASSPGHNQPQHF	-	TRBV2	TRBJ1-5	-
TGTGCCAGCAGTTTCTTTGGGGAGCTGTTTTTT	CASSFFGELFF	-	TRBV27	TRBJ2-2	-
TGTGCCAGCAGTTTGTCTTTTTTCCAGGGAGGAGATACGCAGTATTTT	CASSLSFFQGGDTQYF	-	TRBV28	TRBJ2-3	-
TGTGCCAGCAGCTTAGGTGCAGCGAGCTCTGGGGCCAACGTCCTGACTTTC	CASSLGAASSGANVLTF	-	TRBV7-8	TRBJ2-6	-
TGCGCCAGCAGCCAGAACGGGGGGGCAGGCCAGCCCCAGCATTTT	CASSQNGGAGQPQHF	few	TRBV4-3	TRBJ1-5	-
TGTGCCAGCAGTGGCCGTGGTCGAGGTTCCGGGGAGCTGTTTTTT	CASSGRGRGSGELFF	-	TRBV6-1	TRBJ2-2	-
TGCGCCAGCAGCCAAGATTTCGGGGTGGGGAGCTCCTACAATGAGCAGTTCTTC	CASSQDFGVGSSYNEQFF	-	TRBV4-3	TRBJ2-1	-
TGTGCCAGCAGCTTAGTTGGAGTTAGCTCTGGGGCCAACGTCCTGACTTTC	CASSLVGVSSGANVLTF	-	TRBV7-2	TRBJ2-6	-
TGTGCCAGCAGCGCTGTGGACAGGGCGTACACTGAAGCTTTCTTT	CASSAVDRAYTEAFF	-	TRBV11-1	TRBJ1-1	TRBD1
TGTGCCAGCAGCCCATCGACAGTTTCCTACGAGCAGTACTTC	CASSPSTVSYEQYF	-	TRBV7-8	TRBJ2-7	-
TGTGCCAGCAGCCCCAGTGGGGGGGGCCTGGACGAGCAGTACTTC	CASSPSGGGLDEQYF	-	TRBV9	TRBJ2-7	-
TGTGCTAGCAGCCCCGGTGGCAGGGTGACCTACGAGCAGTACTTC	CASSPGGRVTYEQYF	-	TRBV7-9	TRBJ2-7	-
TGCAGCGTTGCGCGGGGAGCGGGAACAGATACGCAGTATTTT	CSVARGAGTDTQYF	once	TRBV29-1	TRBJ2-3	TRBD2
TGTGCCAGCAGCCAGATAGAGGGACTGACGAACACTGAAGCTTTCTTT	CASSQIEGLTNTEAFF	-	TRBV4-2	TRBJ1-1	-
TGTGCCAGCAGTCCCTGGGCATCGGGGGAGCAGTACTTC	CASSPWASGEQYF	-	TRBV28	TRBJ2-7	-
TGTGCCAGCAGTGATGGCCCGAACTCCTACAATGAGCAGTTCTTC	CASSDGPNSYNEQFF	-	TRBV6-1	TRBJ2-1	-
TGTGCCAGCAGCTTGGACGGACTAGCGGATTACAATGAGCAGTTCTTC	CASSLDGLADYNEQFF	few	TRBV5-8	TRBJ2-1	TRBD2
TGTGCCAGCAGTTTATCGGAGACGGGGACCGGGGAGCTGTTTTTT	CASSLSETGTGELFF	-	TRBV28	TRBJ2-2	-
TGTGCCAGCAGTGAACTGGCGGGAGATGGTCTGTTCTTC	CASSELAGDGLFF	-	TRBV6-4	TRBJ2-1	TRBD2
TGCAGCGTCTTAACCGGGGAGCTGTTTTTT	CSVLTGELFF	-	TRBV29-1	TRBJ2-2	-